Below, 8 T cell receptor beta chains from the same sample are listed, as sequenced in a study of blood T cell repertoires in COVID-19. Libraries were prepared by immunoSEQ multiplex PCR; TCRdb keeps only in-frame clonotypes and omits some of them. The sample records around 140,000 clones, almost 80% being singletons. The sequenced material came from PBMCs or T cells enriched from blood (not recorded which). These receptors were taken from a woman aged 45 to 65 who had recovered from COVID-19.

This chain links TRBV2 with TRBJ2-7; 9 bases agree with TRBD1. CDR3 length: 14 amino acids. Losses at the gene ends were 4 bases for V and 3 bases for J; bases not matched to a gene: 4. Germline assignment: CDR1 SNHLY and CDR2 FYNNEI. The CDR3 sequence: CASSARDRDYEQYF. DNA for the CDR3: TGTGCCAGCAGTGCCCGGGACAGGGACTACGAGCAGTACTTC. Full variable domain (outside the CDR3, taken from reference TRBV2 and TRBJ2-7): EPEVTQTPSHQVTQMGQEVILRCVPISNHLYFYWYRQILGQKVEFLVSFYNNEISEKSEIFDDQFSVERPDGSNFTLKIRSTKLEDSAMYFCASSARDRDYEQYFGPGTRLTVT.

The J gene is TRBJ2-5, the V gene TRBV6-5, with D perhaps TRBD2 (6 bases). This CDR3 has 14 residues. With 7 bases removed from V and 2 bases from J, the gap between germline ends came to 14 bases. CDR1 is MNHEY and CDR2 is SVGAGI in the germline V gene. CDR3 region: CASTTGLRQETQYF. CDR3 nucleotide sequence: TGTGCCAGCACCACGGGACTCCGACAAGAGACCCAGTACTTC.

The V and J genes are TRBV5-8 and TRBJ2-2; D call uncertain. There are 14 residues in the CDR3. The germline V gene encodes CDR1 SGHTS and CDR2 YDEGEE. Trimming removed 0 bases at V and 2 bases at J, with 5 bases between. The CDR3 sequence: CASSLALNTGELFF. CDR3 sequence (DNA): TGTGCCAGCAGCTTGGCTCTAAACACCGGGGAGCTGTTTTTT. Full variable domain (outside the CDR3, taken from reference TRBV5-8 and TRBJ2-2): EAGVTQSPTHLIKTRGQQATLRCSPISGHTSVYWYQQALGLGLQFLLWYDEGEERNRGNFPPRFSGRQFPNYSSELNVNALELEDSALYLCASSLALNTGELFFGEGSRLTVL.

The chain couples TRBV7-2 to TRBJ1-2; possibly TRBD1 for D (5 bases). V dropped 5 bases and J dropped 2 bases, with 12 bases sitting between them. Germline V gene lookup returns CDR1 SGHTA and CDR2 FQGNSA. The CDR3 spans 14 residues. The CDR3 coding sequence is TGTGCCAGCAGCGGAGGGGCAGGCAACTATGGCTACACCTTC. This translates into CASSGGAGNYGYTF.

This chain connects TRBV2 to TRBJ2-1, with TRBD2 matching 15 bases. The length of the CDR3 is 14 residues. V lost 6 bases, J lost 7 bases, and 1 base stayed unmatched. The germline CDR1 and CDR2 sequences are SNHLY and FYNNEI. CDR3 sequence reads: CASRGTSGRNEQFF. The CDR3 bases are TGTGCCAGCAGGGGGACTAGCGGGAGGAATGAGCAGTTCTTC.

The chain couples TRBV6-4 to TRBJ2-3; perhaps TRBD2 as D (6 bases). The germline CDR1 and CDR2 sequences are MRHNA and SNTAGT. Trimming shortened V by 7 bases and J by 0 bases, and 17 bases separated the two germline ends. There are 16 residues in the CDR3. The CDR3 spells CASTPTPGTSTDTQYF. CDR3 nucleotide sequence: TGTGCCAGCACCCCCACTCCGGGGACTAGCACAGATACGCAGTATTTT.

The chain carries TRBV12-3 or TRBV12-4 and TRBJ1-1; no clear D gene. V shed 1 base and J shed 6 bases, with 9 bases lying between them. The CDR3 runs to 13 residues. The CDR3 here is CASSLGTRAEAFF. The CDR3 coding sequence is TGTGCCAGCAGTTTAGGTACACGGGCTGAAGCTTTCTTT.

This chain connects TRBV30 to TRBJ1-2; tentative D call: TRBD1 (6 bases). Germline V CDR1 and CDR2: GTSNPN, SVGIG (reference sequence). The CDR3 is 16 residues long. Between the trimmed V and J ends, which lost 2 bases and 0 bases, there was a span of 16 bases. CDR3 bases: TGTGCCTGGAGTACCCTGTTACAGGGCCCTAACTATGGCTACACCTTC. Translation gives CAWSTLLQGPNYGYTF.